This T cell receptor beta chain was obtained from a study of blood T cell repertoires in COVID-19. Background on the study: Sites across the United States, Italy and Spain contributed samples from acute and convalescent COVID-19. Sources were T cells, B-cell-depleted T cells, or PBMCs; the material itself was cDNA or gDNA.

In the original analysis: Estimation of nucleated cell counts was performed using reference gene primer amplification. Assay: immunoSEQ multiplex PCR; the TCRdb copy retains only in-frame clones and omits some. The DNA gave D and trimming, while V, J and clone size come from that table. The sample lists tens of thousands of clones, roughly 87% occurring once. Germline V gene sequence: CDR1 LGHDT, CDR2 YNNKEL (reference sequence). J lost 0 bases, V lost 1 base, and 5 bases had no gene match. The CDR3 length is 16 residues. Sequencing was performed on peripheral blood. The genes are TRBV3-1 (or the pseudogene TRBV3-2) and TRBJ1-2; 7 bases agree with TRBD1. The source is a human donor in a cohort sampled during active COVID-19. The CDR3: CASSQGGQSSNYGYTF. CDR3 in DNA: TGTGCCAGCAGCCAAGGGGGACAGTCCTCTAACTATGGCTACACCTTC.